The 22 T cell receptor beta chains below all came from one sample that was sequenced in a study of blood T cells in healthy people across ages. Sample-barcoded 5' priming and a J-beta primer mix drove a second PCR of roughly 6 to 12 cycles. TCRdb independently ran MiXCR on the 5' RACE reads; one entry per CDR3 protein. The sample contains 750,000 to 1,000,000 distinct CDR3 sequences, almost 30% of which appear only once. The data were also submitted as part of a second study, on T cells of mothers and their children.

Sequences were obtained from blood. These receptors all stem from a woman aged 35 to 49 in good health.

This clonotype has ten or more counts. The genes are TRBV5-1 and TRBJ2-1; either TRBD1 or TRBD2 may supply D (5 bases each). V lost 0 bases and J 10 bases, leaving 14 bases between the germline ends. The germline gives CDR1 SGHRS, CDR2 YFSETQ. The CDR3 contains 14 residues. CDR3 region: CASSLEGQRGEQFF. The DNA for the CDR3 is TGCGCCAGCAGCTTGGAAGGGCAACGGGGCGAGCAGTTCTTC.

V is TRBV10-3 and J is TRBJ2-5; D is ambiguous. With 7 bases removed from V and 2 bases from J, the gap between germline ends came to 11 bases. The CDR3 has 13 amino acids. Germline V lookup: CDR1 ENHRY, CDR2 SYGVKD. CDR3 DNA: TGTGCCATCAAATCAACTGTTCAAGAGACCCAGTACTTC. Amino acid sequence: CAIKSTVQETQYF.

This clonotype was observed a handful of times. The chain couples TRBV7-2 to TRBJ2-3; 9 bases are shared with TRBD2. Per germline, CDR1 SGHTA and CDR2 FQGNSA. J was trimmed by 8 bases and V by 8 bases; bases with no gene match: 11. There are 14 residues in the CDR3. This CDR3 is CASAAGTSSVTQYF. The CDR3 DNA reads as TGTGCCAGCGCAGCCGGGACTAGCTCGGTTACGCAGTATTTT.

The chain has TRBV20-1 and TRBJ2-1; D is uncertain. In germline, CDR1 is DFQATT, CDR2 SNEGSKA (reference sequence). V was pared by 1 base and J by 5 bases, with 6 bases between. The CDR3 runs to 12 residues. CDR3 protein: CSARGLNNEQFF. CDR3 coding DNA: TGCAGTGCTAGAGGCCTTAACAATGAGCAGTTCTTC.

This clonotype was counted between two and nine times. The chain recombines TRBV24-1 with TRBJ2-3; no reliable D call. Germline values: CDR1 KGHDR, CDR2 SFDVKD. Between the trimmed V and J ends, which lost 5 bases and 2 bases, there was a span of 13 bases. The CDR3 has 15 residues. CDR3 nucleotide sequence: TGTGCCACCAGTGTCCTGGACGGACCCACAGATACGCAGTATTTT. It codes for CATSVLDGPTDTQYF.

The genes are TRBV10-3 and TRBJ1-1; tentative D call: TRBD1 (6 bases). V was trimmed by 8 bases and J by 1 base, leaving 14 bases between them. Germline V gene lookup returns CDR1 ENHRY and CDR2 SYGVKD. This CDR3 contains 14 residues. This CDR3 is CAIGAGGQNTEAFF. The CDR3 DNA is TGTGCCATCGGTGCTGGGGGACAGAACACTGAAGCTTTCTTT.

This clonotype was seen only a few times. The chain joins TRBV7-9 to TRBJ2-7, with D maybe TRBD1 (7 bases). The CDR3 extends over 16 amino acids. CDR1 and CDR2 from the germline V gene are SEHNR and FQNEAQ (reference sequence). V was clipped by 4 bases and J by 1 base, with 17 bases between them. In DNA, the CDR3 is TGTGCCAGCAGCTCGCCAAACAGGGGAGGTTCCTACGAGCAGTACTTC. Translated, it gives CASSSPNRGGSYEQYF.

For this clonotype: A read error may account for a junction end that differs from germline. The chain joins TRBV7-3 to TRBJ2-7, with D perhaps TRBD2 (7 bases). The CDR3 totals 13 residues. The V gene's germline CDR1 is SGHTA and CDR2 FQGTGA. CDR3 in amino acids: CAGSPRGGYEQYF. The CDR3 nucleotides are TGTGCCGGCAGCCCCAGGGGAGGGTACGAGCAGTACTTC.

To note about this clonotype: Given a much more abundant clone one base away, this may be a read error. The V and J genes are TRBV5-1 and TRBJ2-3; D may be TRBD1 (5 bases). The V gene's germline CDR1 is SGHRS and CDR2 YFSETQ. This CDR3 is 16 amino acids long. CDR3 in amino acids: CAGSLQATSSTDTQYF. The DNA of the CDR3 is TGCGCCGGCAGCTTACAGGCGACTTCTAGCACAGATACGCAGTATTTT.

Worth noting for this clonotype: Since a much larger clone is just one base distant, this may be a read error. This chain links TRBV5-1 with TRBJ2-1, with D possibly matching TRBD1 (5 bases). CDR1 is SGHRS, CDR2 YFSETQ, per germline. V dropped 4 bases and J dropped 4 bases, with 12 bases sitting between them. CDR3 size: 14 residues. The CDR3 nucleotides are TGCGCCAGCAGCACGACGGACACTTACAATGAGCAGTTCTTC. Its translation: CASSTTDTYNEQFF.

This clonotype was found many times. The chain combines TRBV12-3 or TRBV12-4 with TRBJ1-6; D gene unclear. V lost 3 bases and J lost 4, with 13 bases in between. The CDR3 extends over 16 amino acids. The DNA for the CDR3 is TGTGCCAGCAGTTTGAGGATTTCAGCTTATAATTCACCCCTCCACTTT. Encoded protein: CASSLRISAYNSPLHF.

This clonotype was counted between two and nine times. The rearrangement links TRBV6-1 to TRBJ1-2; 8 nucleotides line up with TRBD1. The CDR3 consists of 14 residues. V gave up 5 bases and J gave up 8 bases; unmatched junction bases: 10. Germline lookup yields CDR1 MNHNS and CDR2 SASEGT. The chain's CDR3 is CASSPGTGARGYTF. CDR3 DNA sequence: TGTGCCAGCAGTCCCGGGACAGGAGCGAGAGGCTACACCTTC.

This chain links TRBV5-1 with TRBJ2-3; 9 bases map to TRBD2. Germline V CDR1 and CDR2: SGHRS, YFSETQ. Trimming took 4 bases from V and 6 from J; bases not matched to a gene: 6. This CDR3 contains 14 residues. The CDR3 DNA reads TGCGCCAGCAGCCAGGGACTAGCAGCCGATACGCAGTATTTT. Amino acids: CASSQGLAADTQYF.

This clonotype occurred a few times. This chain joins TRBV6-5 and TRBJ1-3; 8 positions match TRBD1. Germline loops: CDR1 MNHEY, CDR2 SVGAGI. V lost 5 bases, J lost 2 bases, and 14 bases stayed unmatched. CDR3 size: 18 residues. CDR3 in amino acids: CASSNRDRSGTTGNTIYF. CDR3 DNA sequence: TGTGCCAGCAGTAACCGGGACAGGAGCGGGACGACTGGAAACACCATATATTTT.

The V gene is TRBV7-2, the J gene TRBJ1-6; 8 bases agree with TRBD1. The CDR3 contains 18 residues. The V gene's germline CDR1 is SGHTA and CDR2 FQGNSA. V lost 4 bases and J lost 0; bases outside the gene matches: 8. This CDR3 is CASSSRTGMSSYNSPLHF. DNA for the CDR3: TGTGCCAGCAGCTCCCGGACAGGGATGAGCTCCTATAATTCACCCCTCCACTTT.

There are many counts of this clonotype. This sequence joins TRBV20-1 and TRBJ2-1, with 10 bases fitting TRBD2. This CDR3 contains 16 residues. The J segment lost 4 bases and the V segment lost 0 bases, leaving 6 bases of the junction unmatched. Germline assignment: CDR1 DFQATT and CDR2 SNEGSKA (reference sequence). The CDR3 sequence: CSARDSTSGVYNEQFF. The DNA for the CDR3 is TGCAGTGCTAGAGATAGCACTAGCGGGGTATACAATGAGCAGTTCTTC.

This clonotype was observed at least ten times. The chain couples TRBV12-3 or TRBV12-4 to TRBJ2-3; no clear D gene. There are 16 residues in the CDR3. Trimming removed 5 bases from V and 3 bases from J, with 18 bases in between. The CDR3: CASSPLAGYGTDTQYF. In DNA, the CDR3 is TGTGCCAGCAGTCCGCTCGCAGGATACGGAACAGATACGCAGTATTTT.

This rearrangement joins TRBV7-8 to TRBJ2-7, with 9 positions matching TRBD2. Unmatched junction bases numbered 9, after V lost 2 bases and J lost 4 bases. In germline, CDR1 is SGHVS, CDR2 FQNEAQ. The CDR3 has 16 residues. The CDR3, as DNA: TGTGCCAGCAGCTTAAGGGGTAGCGGGGGTTCATACGAGCAGTACTTC. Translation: CASSLRGSGGSYEQYF.

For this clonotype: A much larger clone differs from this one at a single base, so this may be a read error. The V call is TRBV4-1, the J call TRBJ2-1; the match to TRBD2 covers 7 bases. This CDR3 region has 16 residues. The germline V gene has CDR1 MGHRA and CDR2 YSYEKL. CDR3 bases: TGCACCAGCAGCCAAGCGGTCAGCGGGGTTGAAGATGAGCAGTTCTTC. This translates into CTSSQAVSGVEDEQFF.

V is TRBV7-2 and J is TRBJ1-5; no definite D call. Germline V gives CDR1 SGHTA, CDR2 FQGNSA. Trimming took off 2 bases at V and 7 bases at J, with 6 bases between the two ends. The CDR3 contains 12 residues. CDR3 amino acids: CASSLNDQPQHF. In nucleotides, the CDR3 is TGTGCCAGCAGCTTAAACGACCAGCCCCAGCATTTT.

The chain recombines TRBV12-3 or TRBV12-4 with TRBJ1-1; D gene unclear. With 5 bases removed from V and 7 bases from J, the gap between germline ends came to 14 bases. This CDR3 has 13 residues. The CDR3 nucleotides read TGTGCCAGCAGTCCTGGGATCAACCGTGAAGCTTTCTTT. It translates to CASSPGINREAFF.

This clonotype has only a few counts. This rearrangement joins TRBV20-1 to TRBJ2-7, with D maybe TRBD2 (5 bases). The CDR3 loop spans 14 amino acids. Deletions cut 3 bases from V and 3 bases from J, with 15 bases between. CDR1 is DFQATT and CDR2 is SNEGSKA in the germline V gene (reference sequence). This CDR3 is CSARRVQVNYEQYF. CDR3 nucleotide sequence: TGCAGTGCTAGGAGGGTTCAAGTTAACTACGAGCAGTACTTC.